The sequence of this TCR beta chain was determined in a study of CD8 T cells in ankylosing spondylitis. As regards this clonotype: The antigen remains unidentified.

Quantitative 5'-RACE was performed with molecular barcodes, and it yielded the TCR beta libraries. TCRdb fed the 5' RACE reads into MiXCR, producing one record per CDR3 protein. The sample has about 240,000 distinct CDR3 sequences; 7.5% to 9% are singletons. Germline lookup yields CDR1 SGHVS and CDR2 FQNEAQ. CDR3 size: 15 residues. The trim removed 0 bases at V and 4 bases at J, leaving 2 bases unmatched. Study results and limitations: Reactive arthritis synovial fluid and blood previously showed some of these motif variants. Peripheral blood held disease-linked clones only at relatively low frequency, and these were CD8+. Significantly higher representation of disease-linked clones was reported for matched ankylosing spondylitis synovial fluid.

The chain joins TRBV7-8 to TRBJ2-2, with TRBD2 matching over 7 bases. The sample was blood, either unsorted or a sorted T cell fraction (not recorded which). This clonotype originated in a male donor with ankylosing spondylitis or in good health (not recorded which). The CDR3 spells CASSLAGGSTGELFF. The CDR3, as DNA: TGTGCCAGCAGCTTAGCGGGAGGGTCCACCGGGGAGCTGTTTTTT.